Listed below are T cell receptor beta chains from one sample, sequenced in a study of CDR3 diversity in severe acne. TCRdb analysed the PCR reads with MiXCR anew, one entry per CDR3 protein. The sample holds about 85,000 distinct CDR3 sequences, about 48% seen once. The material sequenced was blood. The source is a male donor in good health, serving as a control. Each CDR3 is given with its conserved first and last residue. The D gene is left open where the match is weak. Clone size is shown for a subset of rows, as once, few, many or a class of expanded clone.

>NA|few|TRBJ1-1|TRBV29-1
TGCAGCGGACTTATGAACACTGAAGCTTTCTTT
CSGLMNTEAFF
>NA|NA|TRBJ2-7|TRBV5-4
TGTGCCAGCAGCCAAGACAGGAGAATAGTGGTCTACGAGCAGTACTTC
CASSQDRRIVVYEQYF
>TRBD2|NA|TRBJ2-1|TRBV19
TGTGCCAGTAACCAGACTAGCGGAAACAATGAGCAGTTCTTC
CASNQTSGNNEQFF
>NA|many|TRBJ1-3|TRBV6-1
TGTGCCAGCAGTGATCTCAGGGGAGGGCCAGGAAACACCATATATTTT
CASSDLRGGPGNTIYF
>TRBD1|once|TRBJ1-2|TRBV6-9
TGTGCCAGCAGTTCCGCCGGGACAGGGAACTATGGCTACACCTTC
CASSSAGTGNYGYTF
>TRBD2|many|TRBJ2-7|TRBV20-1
TGCAGTGCTAGAGATGCGGGGGGAACCTACGAGCAGTACTTC
CSARDAGGTYEQYF
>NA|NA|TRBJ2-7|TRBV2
TGTGCCAGCAGTGAGGGAGAGGCGACATACGAGCAGTACTTC
CASSEGEATYEQYF
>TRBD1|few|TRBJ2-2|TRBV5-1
TGCGCCAGCAGCTTCCGGGACAGCAACACCGGGGAGCTGTTTTTT
CASSFRDSNTGELFF
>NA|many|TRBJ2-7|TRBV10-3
TGTGCCATCAGTGGGGAGTATCACGAGCAGTACTTC
CAISGEYHEQYF
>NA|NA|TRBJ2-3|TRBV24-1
TGTGCCACCAGTGATCTGACAGACTCCAGGACGCAGTATTTT
CATSDLTDSRTQYF
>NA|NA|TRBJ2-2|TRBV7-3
TGTGCCAGCAGCCTAACCCCACTAGCACGGGTCGGCGGGGAGCTGTTTTTT
CASSLTPLARVGGELFF
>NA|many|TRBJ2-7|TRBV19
TGTGCCAGTAGTATAGAAGCCAGCCTCTCCTACGAGCAGTACTTC
CASSIEASLSYEQYF
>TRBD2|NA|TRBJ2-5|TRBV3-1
TGTGCCAGCAGCCCAATGACATTTGGACTAGCGGGTCAAGAGACCCAGTACTTC
CASSPMTFGLAGQETQYF
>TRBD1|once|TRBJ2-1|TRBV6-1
TGTGCCAGCAGTGCGCAGACAGGGAAGGTGAATGAGCAGTTCTTC
CASSAQTGKVNEQFF
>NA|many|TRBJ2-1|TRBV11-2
TGTGCCAGCAGCCCCAACAGGGTTAACAATGAGCAGTTCTTC
CASSPNRVNNEQFF
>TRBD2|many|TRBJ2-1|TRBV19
TGTGCCAGTAGTTCTAGCGGAAGCTCCTACAATGAGCAGTTCTTC
CASSSSGSSYNEQFF
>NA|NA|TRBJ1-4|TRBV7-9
TGTGCCAGCAGGGGCAGTTATAATGAAAAACTGTTTTTT
CASRGSYNEKLFF
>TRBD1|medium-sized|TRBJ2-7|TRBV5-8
TGTGCCAGCAGCGTCGGGACAGGGGTCGAGCAGTACTTC
CASSVGTGVEQYF
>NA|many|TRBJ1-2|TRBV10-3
TGTGCCATCAGCTCGGGACACTCTGGGGACTATGGCTACACCTTC
CAISSGHSGDYGYTF
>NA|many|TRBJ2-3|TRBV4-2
TGTGCCAGCAGCCAAGAGAGGGGGGGGCCCACAGATACGCAGTATTTT
CASSQERGGPTDTQYF
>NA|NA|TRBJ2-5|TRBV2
TGTGCCAGCAGAAGGGGGTGGGAAAAAGAGACCCAGTACTTC
CASRRGWEKETQYF
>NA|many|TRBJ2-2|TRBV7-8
TGTGCCAGCACGACGCAAAGGGGGAACACCGGGGAGCTGTTTTTT
CASTTQRGNTGELFF
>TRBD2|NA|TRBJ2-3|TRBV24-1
TGTGCCACCAGTGCTCACACGGGGGGGAGGGCTACAGATACGCAGTATTTT
CATSAHTGGRATDTQYF
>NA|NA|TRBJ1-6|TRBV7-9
TGTGCCAGCAGCTGGGACCTTTCACCGTCGCCGGGCCTCCACTTT
CASSWDLSPSPGLHF
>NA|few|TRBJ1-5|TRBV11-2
TGTGCCAGCAGCTTAGGTTCTGGAACTTACAATCAGCCCCAGCATTTT
CASSLGSGTYNQPQHF
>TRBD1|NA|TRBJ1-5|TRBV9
TGTGCCAGCAGCGTGGGGACAGGGGAAGTGGACAATCAGCCCCAGCATTTT
CASSVGTGEVDNQPQHF
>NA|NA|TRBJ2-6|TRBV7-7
TGTGCTAGCAGCCGCAGGGAGGACTTTAGCTCTGGGGCCAACGTCCTGACCTTC
CASSRREDFSSGANVLTF
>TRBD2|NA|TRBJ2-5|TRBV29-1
TGCAGCGTGGCAACCCCTAGCGGCCAGTACCAAGAGACCCAGTACTTC
CSVATPSGQYQETQYF
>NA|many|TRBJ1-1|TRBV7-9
TGTGCCAGCATGCGACAGAGCGTCACTGAAGCTTTCTTT
CASMRQSVTEAFF
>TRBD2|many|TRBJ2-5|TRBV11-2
TGTGCCAGCAGCCTCCTGGGTGGGGAGGGTGAGACCCAGTACTTC
CASSLLGGEGETQYF
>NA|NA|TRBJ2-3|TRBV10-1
TGCGCCGCTGGGAGCACAGATACGCAGTATTTT
CAAGSTDTQYF
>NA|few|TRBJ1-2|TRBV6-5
TGTGCCAGCAGTCCCTGGAGTGTCACCTTC
CASSPWSVTF
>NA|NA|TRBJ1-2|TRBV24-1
TGTGCCAGCAGCTCCCCACCAGGGATCGACTATGGCTACACCTTC
CASSSPPGIDYGYTF
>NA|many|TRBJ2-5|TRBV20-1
TGCAGTGGCGAGATACAAGAGACCCAGTACTTC
CSGEIQETQYF
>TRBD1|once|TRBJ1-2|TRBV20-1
TGCAGTGCCGAAATCTCCGGGACAGCTGTCGGCTACACCTTC
CSAEISGTAVGYTF
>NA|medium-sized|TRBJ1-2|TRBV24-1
TGTGCCACCAGTAAAGGGGTTTACTATGGCTACACCTTC
CATSKGVYYGYTF
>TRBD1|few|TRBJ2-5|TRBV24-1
TGTGCCACCAGTGATTTGCGACCGACAGGGCCAGAGACCCAGTACTTC
CATSDLRPTGPETQYF
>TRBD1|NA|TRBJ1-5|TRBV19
TGTGCCAGTGCTACTACCGGGACAGGGGCGACCCTGGTTGGGAATCAGCCCCAGCATTTT
CASATTGTGATLVGNQPQHF
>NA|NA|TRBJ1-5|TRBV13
TGTGCCAGCAGCAGGGGACATCCTATTCAGCCCCAGCATTTT
CASSRGHPIQPQHF
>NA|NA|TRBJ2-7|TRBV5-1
TGCGCCAGCAGTCGAGGGGACATTAACTACGAGCAGTACTTC
CASSRGDINYEQYF
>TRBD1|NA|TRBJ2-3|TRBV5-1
TGCGCCAGCAGCTTGGAAGGGGGCGGAGATACGCAGTATTTT
CASSLEGGGDTQYF
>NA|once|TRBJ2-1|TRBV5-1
TGCGCCAGCAGCTTGACAGGGCCGTACGATGAGCAGTTCTTC
CASSLTGPYDEQFF
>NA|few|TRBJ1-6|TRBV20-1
TGCAGTACCAGAAGGTGGGATTCACCCCTCCACTTT
CSTRRWDSPLHF
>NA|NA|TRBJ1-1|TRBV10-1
TGTGCCAGTCCCCCCCGGGGCGCGAACACTGAAGCTTTCTTT
CASPPRGANTEAFF
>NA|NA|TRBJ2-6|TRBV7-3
TGTGCCAGCAGCCCTCAGCAGGGAGGGGCCAACGTCCTGACTTTC
CASSPQQGGANVLTF
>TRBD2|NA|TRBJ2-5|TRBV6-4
TGTGCCAGCAGTGGGGGGACTAGCGGGGGGGCAGAGACCCAGTACTTC
CASSGGTSGGAETQYF
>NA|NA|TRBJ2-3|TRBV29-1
TGCAGCGTTGCTGGGAAGGATACGCAGTATTTT
CSVAGKDTQYF
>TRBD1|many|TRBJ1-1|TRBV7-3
TGTGCCAGCAGCGAACGACAGGGAACTGAAGCTTTCTTT
CASSERQGTEAFF
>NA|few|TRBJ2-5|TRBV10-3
TGTGCCATCAGTGAGCGGGACACGGAGACCCAGTACTTC
CAISERDTETQYF
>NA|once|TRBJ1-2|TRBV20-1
TGCAGTGCTACCCGTGGCACAGATACGCAGTCGTATGGCTACACCTTC
CSATRGTDTQSYGYTF
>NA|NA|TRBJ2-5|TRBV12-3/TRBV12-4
TGTGCCAGCAGTTTGGGGCTCGGGGGCCGTGGCCAAGAGACCCAGTACTTC
CASSLGLGGRGQETQYF